The clone carrying this T cell receptor beta chain came up many times. The germline V gene has CDR1 SGHRS and CDR2 YFSETQ. V lost 4 bases to trimming and J lost 4 bases; unmatched junction nucleotides: 8. CDR3 size: 15 residues. The data derive from a study of early T cells in non-severe SARS-CoV-2 infection. Using its own MiXCR run on the 5' RACE reads, TCRdb lists one record per CDR3 protein. The sample has roughly 120,000 distinct CDR3 sequences; around an eighth are singletons. The chain joins TRBV5-1 to TRBJ1-1; 9 nucleotides match TRBD1. The TCR sequence derives from an adult who was a healthcare worker with PCR-confirmed SARS-CoV-2 infection or an uninfected control (not recorded which). This specimen was whole blood, taken at baseline. CDR3 DNA: TGCGCCAGCAGCAGGGGACAGGGTGGTGGCACTGAAGCTTTCTTT. Translated, it gives CASSRGQGGGTEAFF. The full variable domain, its missing parts supplied by reference TRBV5-1 and TRBJ1-1, is KAGVTQTPRYLIKTRGQQVTLSCSPISGHRSVSWYQQTPGQGLQFLFEYFSETQRNKGNFPGRFSGRQFSNSRSEMNVSTLELGDSALYLCASSRGQGGGTEAFFGQGTRLTVV.